A single sample gave rise to the 22 T cell receptor beta chains below, sequenced in a study of blood T cells in healthy people across ages. The second PCR ran roughly 6 to 11 cycles with a sample-barcoded 5' primer and J-beta primers. TCRdb re-called the 5' RACE reads with MiXCR, one entry per CDR3 protein. The data contain 1,300,000 or so distinct CDR3 sequences, approximately 59% of them singletons. The sequenced material came from blood. The receptor set was obtained from a man younger than 30 in good health.

The CDR3 protein is CASSLTRLGETQYF. The CDR3 DNA reads as TGTGCCAGCAGCTTGACTAGACTGGGAGAGACCCAGTACTTC. The chain is built from TRBV11-2 and TRBJ2-5, with a tentative D call TRBD2 (6 bases). This CDR3 has 14 amino acids. From germline, CDR1 is SGHAT and CDR2 FQNNGV. Trimming removed 3 bases at V and 4 bases at J, with 12 bases between.

The CDR3 is CSAGPGDTQYF. The CDR3 nucleotides read TGCAGTGCCGGACCCGGGGATACGCAGTATTTT. The V call is TRBV20-1, the J call TRBJ2-3; D remains unclear. CDR3 length: 11 residues. Deletions cut 6 bases from V and 6 bases from J, with 10 bases between. Germline V gene sequence: CDR1 DFQATT, CDR2 SNEGSKA (reference sequence).

V and J are TRBV20-1 and TRBJ1-4; no definite D call. This CDR3 has 17 amino acids. Germline V lookup: CDR1 DFQATT, CDR2 SNEGSKA (reference sequence). V shed 2 bases and J shed 0 bases, with 16 bases lying between them. The DNA for the CDR3 is TGCAGTGCTAGATCTTGGGGTCAGGAGACAACTAATGAAAAACTGTTTTTT. Encoded protein: CSARSWGQETTNEKLFF.

This clonotype occurred a few times. The gene calls are TRBV4-2 and TRBJ2-3; 9 bases match TRBD2. CDR3 length: 16 residues. The V and J ends lost 3 bases and 3 bases, in that order; junction bases with no gene match: 7. Germline CDR1 reads LGHNA; CDR2 reads YNFKEQ. CDR3 sequence reads: CASSHPEAGGTDTQYF. In DNA form, the CDR3 reads TGTGCCAGCAGCCACCCTGAAGCGGGGGGTACAGATACGCAGTATTTT.

V is TRBV12-3 or TRBV12-4 and J is TRBJ1-1; D gene uncertain. There are 14 residues in the CDR3. Trimming left V 2 bases short and J 0 bases short, with 7 bases between. CDR3 region: CASSLRPVNTEAFF. As DNA, the CDR3 is TGTGCCAGCAGTTTACGGCCAGTGAACACTGAAGCTTTCTTT.

The chain carries TRBV12-3 or TRBV12-4 and TRBJ1-2, with D uncertain. This CDR3 has 13 amino acids. V gave up 5 bases and J gave up 10 bases, with 17 bases separating them. CDR3 protein: CASSPERGRFYTF. For the CDR3, the DNA is TGTGCCAGCAGTCCAGAACGAGGACGGTTCTACACCTTC.

The chain links TRBV5-1 to TRBJ2-7; D is perhaps TRBD2 (6 bases). Looked up from germline, CDR1 is SGHRS and CDR2 is YFSETQ. CDR3 length: 17 residues. The V end was cut by 0 bases, the J end by 6 bases, with 22 bases between. CDR3 in amino acids: CASSLVTGGTALPEQYF. Written as DNA, the CDR3 is TGCGCCAGCAGCTTGGTAACGGGCGGGACGGCCCTACCCGAGCAGTACTTC.

The chain links TRBV10-3 to TRBJ2-1; 9 nucleotides line up with TRBD1. This CDR3 has 13 residues. CDR1 ENHRY and CDR2 SYGVKD come from the germline V gene. Losses at the gene ends were 10 bases for V and 7 bases for J; bases not matched to a gene: 8. The CDR3 bases are TGTGCCACGGGACAGGGAATTACGAATGAGCAGTTCTTC. It yields the protein CATGQGITNEQFF.

This clonotype has only one observation. J is TRBJ2-3 and V is TRBV11-1; possibly TRBD2 for D (5 bases). Trimming removed 7 bases from V and 0 bases from J, with 17 bases in between. The CDR3 runs to 16 residues. Per the germline V gene, CDR1 is SGHAT and CDR2 is FQDESV (reference sequence). Here the CDR3 reads CASNRWRATSTDTQYF. CDR3 DNA sequence: TGTGCCAGCAACCGATGGCGGGCGACTAGCACAGATACGCAGTATTTT.

This clonotype appeared a few times. J is TRBJ2-1 and V is TRBV7-2; 9 bases align to TRBD2. Germline values: CDR1 SGHTA, CDR2 FQGNSA. This CDR3 is 16 amino acids long. The ends lost 8 bases at V and 6 bases at J; junction bases unmatched: 14. The CDR3 is CASGTRSGSSLNEQFF. In DNA form, the CDR3 reads TGTGCCAGCGGGACTCGTAGCGGGAGTTCTCTCAATGAGCAGTTCTTC. Complete variable domain (other parts from reference TRBV7-2 and TRBJ2-1): GAGVSQSPSNKVTEKGKDVELRCDPISGHTALYWYRQSLGQGLEFLIYFQGNSAPDKSGLPSDRFSAERTGGSVSTLTIQRTQQEDSAVYLCASGTRSGSSLNEQFFGPGTRLTVL.

This clonotype came up a few times. The chain has TRBV4-1 and TRBJ2-7, with TRBD2 as a possible D gene (6 bases). This CDR3 comprises 15 residues. CDR1 is MGHRA, CDR2 YSYEKL, per germline. The V end lost 7 bases, the J end lost 3 bases, and 19 bases lay between the germline ends. CDR3 coding DNA: TGCGCCAGCAACCACGGGGACGGCGGGATCTACGAGCAGTACTTC. This sequence encodes CASNHGDGGIYEQYF.

The table lists this clonotype with a count of one. The chain couples TRBV6-5 to TRBJ1-2, with 8 bases identical to TRBD1. Germline V gives CDR1 MNHEY, CDR2 SVGAGI. There are 13 residues in the CDR3. V gave up 7 bases and J gave up 4 bases; unmatched junction bases: 5. The CDR3 sequence is CASTLGQAYGYTF. CDR3 in DNA: TGTGCCAGCACCCTGGGACAGGCCTATGGCTACACCTTC.

The CDR3 DNA is TGTGCCAGCAGCGCCTCGGGACAGGGTGCCTCTGGGGCCAACGTCCTGACTTTC. This encodes CASSASGQGASGANVLTF. The V and J genes are TRBV7-2 and TRBJ2-6; TRBD1 matches 9 bases. This CDR3 has 18 amino acids. V was pared by 5 bases and J by 0 bases, with 8 bases of the junction left unmatched. Germline V lookup: CDR1 SGHTA, CDR2 FQGNSA.

This clonotype was found a few times. The J gene is TRBJ2-3, the V gene TRBV4-3, with D uncertain. Trimming left V 4 bases short and J 1 base short, with 9 bases between. This CDR3 contains 14 residues. Germline assignment: CDR1 LGHNA and CDR2 YSLEER. The DNA of the CDR3 is TGCGCCAGCAGCCCCTCGCGTGGCACAGATACGCAGTATTTT. It specifies CASSPSRGTDTQYF.

A few counts support this clonotype. The V and J genes are TRBV5-1 and TRBJ2-5, with D perhaps TRBD1 (6 bases). This CDR3 comprises 16 residues. CDR1 is SGHRS and CDR2 is YFSETQ in the germline V gene. With 2 bases removed from V and 4 bases from J, the gap between germline ends came to 18 bases. CDR3 nucleotide sequence: TGCGCCAGCAGCTTCCGGCCGGGTGGGGGCCGAGAGACCCAGTACTTC. It yields the protein CASSFRPGGGRETQYF.

The table lists this clonotype with a few counts. The gene calls are TRBV7-6 and TRBJ2-5; 11 bases map to TRBD1. The CDR3 is made up of 16 amino acids. Trimming took 5 bases from V and 5 from J; bases not matched to a gene: 10. Per germline, CDR1 SGHVS and CDR2 FNYEAQ. CDR3 DNA sequence: TGTGCCAGCAGCACACCGGGACAGGGGGTTGCGGAGACCCAGTACTTC. Its protein is CASSTPGQGVAETQYF.

This clonotype was recorded once. The rearrangement joins TRBV20-1 to TRBJ2-3; TRBD2 agrees at 8 bases. Germline CDR1 and CDR2: DFQATT and SNEGSKA (reference sequence). Trimming removed 6 bases from V and 1 base from J; junction bases left unmatched: 6. The length of the CDR3 is 14 residues. In nucleotides, the CDR3 is TGCAGTGCCACGTCGGGGGGGGGCACAGATACGCAGTATTTT. Translating gives CSATSGGGTDTQYF.

The chain employs TRBV6-2 or TRBV6-3 and TRBJ1-6, with TRBD1 as a possible D gene (6 bases). Germline V CDR1 and CDR2: MNHEY, SVGEGT. V was pared by 6 bases and J by 10 bases, with 13 bases between. This CDR3 is built from 13 residues. CDR3 in DNA: TGTGCCAGCAGCACCACAGGGAACTCACCCCTCCACTTT. As protein: CASSTTGNSPLHF.

In this sample, this clonotype turned up a few times. The V and J genes are TRBV2 and TRBJ1-4; weak D call: TRBD1 (6 bases). The V end was cut by 6 bases, the J end by 4 bases, with 15 bases between. Germline V CDR1 and CDR2: SNHLY, FYNNEI. The CDR3 contains 15 residues. The CDR3 sequence is CASRATGTHNEKLFF. CDR3 DNA sequence: TGTGCCAGCAGGGCCACAGGGACCCATAATGAAAAACTGTTTTTT.

A few counts support this clonotype. The CDR3 spells CASSYRRLAGGRDTQYF. In DNA, the CDR3 is TGTGCCAGCAGCTACCGAAGACTAGCGGGGGGCAGAGATACGCAGTATTTT. This chain connects TRBV7-2 to TRBJ2-3; 13 bases match TRBD2. Germline trimming cut 4 bases from V and 5 bases from J; bases unmatched to any gene: 9. The CDR3 contains 17 residues. Germline CDR1 is SGHTA and CDR2 is FQGNSA.

The chain links TRBV10-3 to TRBJ1-3; unclear D gene. Germline CDR1 and CDR2: ENHRY and SYGVKD. The V gene lost 4 bases and the J gene lost 7 bases, with 5 bases spanning the gap. This CDR3 is 11 amino acids long. The CDR3, as DNA: TGTGCCATCAGTGGATCGAACACCATATATTTT. Residues: CAISGSNTIYF.

In this sample, this clonotype turned up a few times. The chain has TRBV10-3 and TRBJ1-2, with D possibly TRBD1 on 6 matching bases. The CDR3 covers 14 residues. CDR1 ENHRY and CDR2 SYGVKD come from the germline V gene. Trimming pared 3 bases from V and 5 bases from J, leaving 13 bases between. DNA for the CDR3: TGTGCCATCAGTGAACAGGGCCCCGCTTATGGCTACACCTTC. It codes for CAISEQGPAYGYTF.